This T cell receptor (beta chain) was sequenced for a study of blood T cell repertoires in COVID-19. Study in general: Acute-phase and convalescent COVID-19 samples originated in the United States, Italy and Spain. T cells, B-cell-depleted T cells, or PBMCs provided the cDNA or gDNA that served as material.

As handled by the study authors: Estimates of nucleated cell counts were drawn from the amplification of reference gene primers. The protocol was immunoSEQ multiplex PCR, while the TCRdb copy is restricted to in-frame clones and leaves out a portion. V, J and clone size derive from that table, while D and trimming were established from the DNA sequence. The profile shows approximately 270,000 clones, approximately 86% of them singletons. Germline V gene lookup returns CDR1 MNHEY and CDR2 SMNVEV (reference sequence). The CDR3 consists of 12 residues. The germline V and J ends were trimmed by 2 bases and 7 bases, with 6 bases remaining between them.

The chain joins TRBV27 to TRBJ2-1; D may be TRBD1 (5 bases). The sequence came from an elderly man with acute or convalescent COVID-19. Input material: peripheral blood. As DNA, the CDR3 is TGTGCCAGCAGTTTAAGGGGAAATGAGCAGTTCTTC. This translates into CASSLRGNEQFF.